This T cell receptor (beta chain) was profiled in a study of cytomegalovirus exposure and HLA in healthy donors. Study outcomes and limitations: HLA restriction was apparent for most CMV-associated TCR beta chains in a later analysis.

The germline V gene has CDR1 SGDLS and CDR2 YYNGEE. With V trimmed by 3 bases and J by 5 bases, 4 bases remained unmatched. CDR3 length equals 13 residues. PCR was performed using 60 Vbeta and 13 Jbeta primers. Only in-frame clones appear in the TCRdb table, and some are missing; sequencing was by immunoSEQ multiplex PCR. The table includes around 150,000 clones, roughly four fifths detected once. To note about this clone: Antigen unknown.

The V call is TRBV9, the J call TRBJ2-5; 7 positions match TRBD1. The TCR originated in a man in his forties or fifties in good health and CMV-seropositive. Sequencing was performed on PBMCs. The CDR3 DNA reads TGTGCCAGCAGCGCACAGGGGATGGAGACCCAGTACTTC. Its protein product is CASSAQGMETQYF.